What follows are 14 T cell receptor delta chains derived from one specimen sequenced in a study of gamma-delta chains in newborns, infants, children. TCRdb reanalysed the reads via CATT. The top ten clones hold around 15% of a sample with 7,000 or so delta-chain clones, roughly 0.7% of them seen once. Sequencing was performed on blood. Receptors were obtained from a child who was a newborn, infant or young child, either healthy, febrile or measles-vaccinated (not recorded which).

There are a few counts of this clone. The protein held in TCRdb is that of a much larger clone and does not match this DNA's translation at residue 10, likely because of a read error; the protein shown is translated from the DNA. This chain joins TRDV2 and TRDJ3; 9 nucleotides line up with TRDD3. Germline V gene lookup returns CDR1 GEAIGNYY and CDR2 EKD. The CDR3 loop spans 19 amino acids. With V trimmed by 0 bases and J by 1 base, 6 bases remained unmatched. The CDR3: CACDTWGISFSWDTRQMFF. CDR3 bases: TGTGCCTGTGACACCTGGGGGATAAGCTTTTCCTGGGACACCCGACAGATGTTTTTC.

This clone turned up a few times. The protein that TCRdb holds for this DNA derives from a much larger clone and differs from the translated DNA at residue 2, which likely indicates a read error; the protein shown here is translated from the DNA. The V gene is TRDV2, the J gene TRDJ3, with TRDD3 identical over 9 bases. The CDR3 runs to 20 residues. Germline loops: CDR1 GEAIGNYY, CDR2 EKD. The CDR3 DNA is TGTTCCTGTGACACCGTGACTGGGGGACCCAGCTCCTGGGACACCCGACAGATGTTTTTC. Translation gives CSCDTVTGGPSSWDTRQMFF.

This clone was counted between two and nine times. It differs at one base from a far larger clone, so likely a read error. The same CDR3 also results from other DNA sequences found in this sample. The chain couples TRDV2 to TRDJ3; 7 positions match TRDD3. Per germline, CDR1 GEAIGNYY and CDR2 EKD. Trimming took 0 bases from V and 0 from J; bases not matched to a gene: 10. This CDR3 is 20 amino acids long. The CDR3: CACDTGWGAASSWDTRQMFF. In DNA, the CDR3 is TGTGCCTGTGACACCGGCTGGGGGGCTGCTAGCTCCTGGGACACCCGACAGATGTTTTTC.

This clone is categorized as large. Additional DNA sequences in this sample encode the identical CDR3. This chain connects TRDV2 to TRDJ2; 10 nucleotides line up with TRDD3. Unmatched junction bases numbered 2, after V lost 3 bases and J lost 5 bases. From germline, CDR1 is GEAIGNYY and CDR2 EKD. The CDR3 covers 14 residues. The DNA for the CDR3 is TGTGCCTGTGACCTACTGGGGGATACAGCACAACTCTTCTTT. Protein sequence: CACDLLGDTAQLFF.

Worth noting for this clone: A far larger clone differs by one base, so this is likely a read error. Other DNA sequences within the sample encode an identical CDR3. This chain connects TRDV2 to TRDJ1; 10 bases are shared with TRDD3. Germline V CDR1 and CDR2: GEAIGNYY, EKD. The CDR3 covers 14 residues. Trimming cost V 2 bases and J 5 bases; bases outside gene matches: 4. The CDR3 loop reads CACDILGDRDKLIF. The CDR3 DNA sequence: TGTGCCTGTGACATACTGGGGGATCGGGATAAACTCATCTTT.

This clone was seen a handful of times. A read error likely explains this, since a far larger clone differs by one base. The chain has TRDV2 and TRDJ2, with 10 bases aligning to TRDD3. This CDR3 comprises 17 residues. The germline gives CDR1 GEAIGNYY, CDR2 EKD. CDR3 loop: CACGTVGSTGGSAQLFF. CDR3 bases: TGTGCCTGTGGCACCGTAGGGAGTACTGGGGGATCAGCACAACTCTTCTTT.

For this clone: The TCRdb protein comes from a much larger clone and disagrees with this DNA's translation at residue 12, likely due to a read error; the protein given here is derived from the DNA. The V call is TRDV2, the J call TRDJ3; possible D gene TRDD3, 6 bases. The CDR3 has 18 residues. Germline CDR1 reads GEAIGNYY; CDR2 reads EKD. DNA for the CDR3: TGTGCCTGTGACACCGTGGAAAATACTCCCTGGGGCACCCGACAGATGTTTTTC. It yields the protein CACDTVENTPWGTRQMFF.

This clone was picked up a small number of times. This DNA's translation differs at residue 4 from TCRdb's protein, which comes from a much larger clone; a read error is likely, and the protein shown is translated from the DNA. CDR3 coding DNA: TGTGCCTGTGGCACCGTACTGGGGGATACGGTTAGCTCCTGGGACACCCGACAGATGTTTTTC. Encoded protein: CACGTVLGDTVSSWDTRQMFF. The V call is TRDV2, the J call TRDJ3, with TRDD3 matching over 13 bases. There are 21 residues in the CDR3. Germline V lookup: CDR1 GEAIGNYY, CDR2 EKD.

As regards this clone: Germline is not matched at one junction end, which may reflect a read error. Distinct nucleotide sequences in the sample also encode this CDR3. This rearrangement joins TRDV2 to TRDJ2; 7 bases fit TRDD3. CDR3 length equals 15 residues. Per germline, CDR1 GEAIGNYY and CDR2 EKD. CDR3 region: CACDTGGTLTAQLFF. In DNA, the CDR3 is TGTGCCTGTGACACTGGGGGAACTTTGACGGCACAACTCTTCTTT.

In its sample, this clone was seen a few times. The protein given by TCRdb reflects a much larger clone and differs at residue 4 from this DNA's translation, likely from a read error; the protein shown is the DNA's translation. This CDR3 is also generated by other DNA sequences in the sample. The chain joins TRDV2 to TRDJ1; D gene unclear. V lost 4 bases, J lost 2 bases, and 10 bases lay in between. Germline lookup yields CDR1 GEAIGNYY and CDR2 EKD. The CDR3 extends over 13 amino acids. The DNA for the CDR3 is TGTGCCTGTGATGAGATGAAGACCGATAAACTCATCTTT. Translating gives CACDEMKTDKLIF.

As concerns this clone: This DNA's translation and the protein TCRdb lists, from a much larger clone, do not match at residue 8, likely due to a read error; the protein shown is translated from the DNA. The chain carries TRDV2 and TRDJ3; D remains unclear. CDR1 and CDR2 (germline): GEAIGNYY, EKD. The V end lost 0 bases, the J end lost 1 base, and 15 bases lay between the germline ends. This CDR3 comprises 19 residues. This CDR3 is CACDTVRSFQSWDTRQMFF. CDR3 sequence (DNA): TGTGCCTGTGACACCGTAAGGAGCTTTCAGTCCTGGGACACCCGACAGATGTTTTTC.

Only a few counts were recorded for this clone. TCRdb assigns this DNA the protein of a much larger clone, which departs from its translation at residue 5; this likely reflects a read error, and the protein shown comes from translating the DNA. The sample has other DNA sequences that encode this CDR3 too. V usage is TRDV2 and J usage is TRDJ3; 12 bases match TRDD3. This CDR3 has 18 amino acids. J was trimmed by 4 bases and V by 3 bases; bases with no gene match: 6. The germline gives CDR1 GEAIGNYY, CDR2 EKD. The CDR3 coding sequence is TGTGCCTGTGACTTACTGGGGGATACCTCTTGGGACACCCGACAGATGTTTTTC. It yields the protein CACDLLGDTSWDTRQMFF.

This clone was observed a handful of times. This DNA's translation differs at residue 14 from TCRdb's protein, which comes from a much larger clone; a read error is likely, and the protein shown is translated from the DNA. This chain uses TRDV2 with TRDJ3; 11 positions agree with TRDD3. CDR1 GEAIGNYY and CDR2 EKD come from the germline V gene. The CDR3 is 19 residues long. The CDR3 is CACDGILGDISWDIRQMFF. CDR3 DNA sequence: TGTGCCTGTGATGGAATACTGGGGGATATTTCCTGGGACATCCGACAGATGTTTTTC.

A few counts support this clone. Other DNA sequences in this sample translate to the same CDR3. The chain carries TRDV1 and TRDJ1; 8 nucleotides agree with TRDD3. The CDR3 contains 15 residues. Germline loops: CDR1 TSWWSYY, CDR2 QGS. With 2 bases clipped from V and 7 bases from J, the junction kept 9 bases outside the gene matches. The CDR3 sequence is CALGEFFLGDFKLIF. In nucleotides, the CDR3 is TGTGCTCTTGGGGAATTTTTTTTGGGGGATTTTAAACTCATCTTT.